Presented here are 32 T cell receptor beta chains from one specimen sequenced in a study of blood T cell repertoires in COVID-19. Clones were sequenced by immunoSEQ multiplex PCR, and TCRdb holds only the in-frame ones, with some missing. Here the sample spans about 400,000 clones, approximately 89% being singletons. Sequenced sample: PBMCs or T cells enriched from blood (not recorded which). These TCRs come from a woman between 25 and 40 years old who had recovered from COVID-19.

CDR3 coding DNA: TGTGCCAGTCTACAGGGGGCCCACACCGGGGAGCTGTTTTTT. It yields the protein CASLQGAHTGELFF. This chain connects TRBV6-5 to TRBJ2-2, with TRBD1 identical over 9 bases. The CDR3 loop spans 14 amino acids. Germline assignment: CDR1 MNHEY and CDR2 SVGAGI. The V gene end was trimmed by 9 bases and the J gene end by 3 bases; junction bases not matched to a gene: 5.

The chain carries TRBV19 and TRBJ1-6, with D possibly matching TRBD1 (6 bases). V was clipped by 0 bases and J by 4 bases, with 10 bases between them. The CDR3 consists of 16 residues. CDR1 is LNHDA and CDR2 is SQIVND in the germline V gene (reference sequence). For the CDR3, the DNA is TGTGCCAGTAGTATAGATGGGGGCAGATATAATTCACCCCTCCACTTT. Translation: CASSIDGGRYNSPLHF.

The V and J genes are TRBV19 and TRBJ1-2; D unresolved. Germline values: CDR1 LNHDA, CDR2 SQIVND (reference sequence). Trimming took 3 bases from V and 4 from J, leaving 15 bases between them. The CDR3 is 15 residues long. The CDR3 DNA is TGTGCCAGTAGTATTTCAGAGGCTACCACCTATGGCTACACCTTC. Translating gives CASSISEATTYGYTF. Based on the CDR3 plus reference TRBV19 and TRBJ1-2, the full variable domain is DGGITQSPKYLFRKEGQNVTLSCEQNLNHDAMYWYRQDPGQGLRLIYYSQIVNDFQKGDIAEGYSVSREKKESFPLTVTSAQKNPTAFYLCASSISEATTYGYTFGSGTRLTVV.

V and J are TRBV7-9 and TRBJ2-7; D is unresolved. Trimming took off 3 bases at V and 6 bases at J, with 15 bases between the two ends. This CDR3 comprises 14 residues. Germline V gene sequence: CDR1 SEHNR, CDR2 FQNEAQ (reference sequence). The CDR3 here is CASSFSIKPGEQYF. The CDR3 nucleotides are TGTGCCAGCAGCTTTTCCATAAAGCCAGGCGAGCAGTACTTC.

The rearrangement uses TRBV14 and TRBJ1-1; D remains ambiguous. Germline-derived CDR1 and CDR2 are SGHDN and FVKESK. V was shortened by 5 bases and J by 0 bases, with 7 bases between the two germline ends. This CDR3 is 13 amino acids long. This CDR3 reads CASSALMNTEAFF. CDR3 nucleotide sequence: TGTGCCAGCAGCGCACTGATGAACACTGAAGCTTTCTTT.

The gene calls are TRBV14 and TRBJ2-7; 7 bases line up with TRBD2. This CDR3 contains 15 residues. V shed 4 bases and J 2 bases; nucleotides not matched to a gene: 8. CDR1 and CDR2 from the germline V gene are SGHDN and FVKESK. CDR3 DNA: TGTGCCAGCAGCCGAATCGGCGGGGGAACCTACGAGCAGTACTTC. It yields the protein CASSRIGGGTYEQYF.

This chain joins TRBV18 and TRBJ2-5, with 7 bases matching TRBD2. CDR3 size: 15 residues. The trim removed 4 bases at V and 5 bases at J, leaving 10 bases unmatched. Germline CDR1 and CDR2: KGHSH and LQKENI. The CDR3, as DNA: TGTGCCAGCTCACTGGTCAGCGGGACGAGGGAGACCCAGTACTTC. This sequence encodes CASSLVSGTRETQYF. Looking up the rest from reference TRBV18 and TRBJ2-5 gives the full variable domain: NAGVMQNPRHLVRRRGQEARLRCSPMKGHSHVYWYRQLPEEGLKFMVYLQKENIIDESGMPKERFSAEFPKEGPSILRIQQVVRGDSAAYFCASSLVSGTRETQYFGPGTRLLVL.

The CDR3 sequence is CASSLASGRYNEQYF. CDR3 nucleotides: TGCGCCAGCAGCTTGGCTAGCGGGAGATATAACGAGCAGTACTTC. J is TRBJ2-7 and V is TRBV5-1; TRBD2 aligns across 10 bases. The germline V gene has CDR1 SGHRS and CDR2 YFSETQ. V trimming: 0 bases; J trimming: 5 bases; junction bases outside the gene matches: 5. The CDR3 extends over 15 amino acids.

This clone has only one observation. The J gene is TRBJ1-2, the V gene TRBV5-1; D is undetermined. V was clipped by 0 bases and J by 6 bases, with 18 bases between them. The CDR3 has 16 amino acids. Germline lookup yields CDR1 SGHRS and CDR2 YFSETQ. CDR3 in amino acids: CASSLVTVVSFDGYTF. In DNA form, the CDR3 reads TGCGCCAGCAGCTTGGTAACAGTTGTCTCGTTCGATGGCTACACCTTC.

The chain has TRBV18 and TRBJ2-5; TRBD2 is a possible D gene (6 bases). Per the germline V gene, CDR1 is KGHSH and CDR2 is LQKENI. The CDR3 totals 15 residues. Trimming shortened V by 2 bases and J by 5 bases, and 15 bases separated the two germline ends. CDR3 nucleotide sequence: TGTGCCAGCTCACCAGGGGGGACTGGTTTCGAGACCCAGTACTTC. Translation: CASSPGGTGFETQYF.

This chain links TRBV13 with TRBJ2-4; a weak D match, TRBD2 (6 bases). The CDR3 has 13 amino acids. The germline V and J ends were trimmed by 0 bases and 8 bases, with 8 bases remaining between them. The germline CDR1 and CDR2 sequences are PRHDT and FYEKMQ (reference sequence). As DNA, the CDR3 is TGTGCCAGCAGCTTAGGGGTAGCGGACATTCAGTACTTC. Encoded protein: CASSLGVADIQYF.

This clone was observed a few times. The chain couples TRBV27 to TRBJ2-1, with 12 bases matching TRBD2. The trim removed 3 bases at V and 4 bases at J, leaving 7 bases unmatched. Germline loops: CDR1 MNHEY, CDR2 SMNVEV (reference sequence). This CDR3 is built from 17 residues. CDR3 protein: CASSFGLAGRSYNEQFF. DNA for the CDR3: TGTGCCAGCAGTTTTGGACTAGCGGGGAGATCTTACAATGAGCAGTTCTTC.

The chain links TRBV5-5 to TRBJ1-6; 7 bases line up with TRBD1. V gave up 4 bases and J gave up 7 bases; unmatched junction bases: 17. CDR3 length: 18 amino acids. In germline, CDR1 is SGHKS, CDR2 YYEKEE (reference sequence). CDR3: CASSKGLFTGQENSPLHF. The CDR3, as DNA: TGTGCCAGCAGCAAGGGCCTTTTTACCGGACAGGAGAATTCACCCCTCCACTTT. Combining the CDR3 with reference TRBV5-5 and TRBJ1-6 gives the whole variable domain DAGVTQSPTHLIKTRGQQVTLRCSPISGHKSVSWYQQVLGQGPQFIFQYYEKEERGRGNFPDRFSARQFPNYSSELNVNALLLGDSALYLCASSKGLFTGQENSPLHFGNGTRLTVT.

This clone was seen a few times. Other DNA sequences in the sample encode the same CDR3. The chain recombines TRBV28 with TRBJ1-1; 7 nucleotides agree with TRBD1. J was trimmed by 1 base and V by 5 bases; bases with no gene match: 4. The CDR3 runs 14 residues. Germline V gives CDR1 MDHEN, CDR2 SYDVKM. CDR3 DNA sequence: TGTGCCAGCAGTCCGGACAGGAGGAACACTGAAGCTTTCTTT. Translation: CASSPDRRNTEAFF.

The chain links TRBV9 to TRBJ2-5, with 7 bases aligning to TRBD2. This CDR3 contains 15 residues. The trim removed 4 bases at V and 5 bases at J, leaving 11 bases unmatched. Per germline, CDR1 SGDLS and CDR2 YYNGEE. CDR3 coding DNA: TGTGCCAGCAGCATAACGGGGGGACCGGGGGAGACCCAGTACTTC. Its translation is CASSITGGPGETQYF.

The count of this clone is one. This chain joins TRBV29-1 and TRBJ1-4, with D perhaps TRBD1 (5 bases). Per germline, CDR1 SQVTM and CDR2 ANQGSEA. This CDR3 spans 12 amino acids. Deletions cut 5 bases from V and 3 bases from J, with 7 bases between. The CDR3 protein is CSVLGANEKLFF. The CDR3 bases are TGCAGCGTTTTAGGGGCTAATGAAAAACTGTTTTTT.

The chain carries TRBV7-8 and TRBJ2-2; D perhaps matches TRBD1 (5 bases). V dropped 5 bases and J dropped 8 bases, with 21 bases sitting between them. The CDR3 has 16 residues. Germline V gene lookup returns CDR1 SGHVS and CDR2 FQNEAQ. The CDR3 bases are TGTGCCAGCAGCCAGGTCGCAGGGCTGGGATTAGGGGAGCTGTTTTTT. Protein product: CASSQVAGLGLGELFF.

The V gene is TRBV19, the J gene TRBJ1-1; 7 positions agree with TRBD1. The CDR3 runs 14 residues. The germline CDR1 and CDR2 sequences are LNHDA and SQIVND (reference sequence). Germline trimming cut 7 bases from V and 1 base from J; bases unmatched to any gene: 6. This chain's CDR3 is CASTLGTANTEAFF. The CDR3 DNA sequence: TGTGCCAGTACCCTTGGGACAGCGAACACTGAAGCTTTCTTT.

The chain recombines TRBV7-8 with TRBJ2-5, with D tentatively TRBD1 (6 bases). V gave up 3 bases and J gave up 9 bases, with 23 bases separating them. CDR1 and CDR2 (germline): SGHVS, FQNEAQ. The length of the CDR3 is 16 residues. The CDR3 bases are TGTGCCAGCAGCTTTAAGGGGGTCAGCGCCAGGATGGCCCAGTACTTC. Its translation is CASSFKGVSARMAQYF.

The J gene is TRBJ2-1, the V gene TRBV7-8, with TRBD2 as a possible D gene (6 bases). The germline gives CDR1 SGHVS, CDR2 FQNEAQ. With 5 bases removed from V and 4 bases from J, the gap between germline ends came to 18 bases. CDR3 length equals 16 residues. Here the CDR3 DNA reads TGTGCCAGCAGCCCACGGCCGGCGGGGTCTTACAATGAGCAGTTCTTC. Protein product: CASSPRPAGSYNEQFF.

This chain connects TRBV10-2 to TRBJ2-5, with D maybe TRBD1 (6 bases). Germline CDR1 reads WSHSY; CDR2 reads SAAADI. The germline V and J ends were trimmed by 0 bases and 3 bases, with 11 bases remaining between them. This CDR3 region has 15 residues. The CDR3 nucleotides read TGCGCCAGCAGTGAGTCGACTCGGACAGAAGAGACCCAGTACTTC. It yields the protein CASSESTRTEETQYF.

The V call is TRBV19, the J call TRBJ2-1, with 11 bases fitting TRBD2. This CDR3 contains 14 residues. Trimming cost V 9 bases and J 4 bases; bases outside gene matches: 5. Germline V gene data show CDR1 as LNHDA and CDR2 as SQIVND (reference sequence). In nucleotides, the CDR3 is TGTGCCAGAAAACTAGCGGGAGAGTACAATGAGCAGTTCTTC. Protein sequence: CARKLAGEYNEQFF.

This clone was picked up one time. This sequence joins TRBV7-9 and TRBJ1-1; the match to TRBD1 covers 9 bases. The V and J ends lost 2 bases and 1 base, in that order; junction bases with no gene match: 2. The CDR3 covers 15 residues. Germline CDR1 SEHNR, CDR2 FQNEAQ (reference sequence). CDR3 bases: TGTGCCAGCAGCTTATACAGGGGGCGGAACACTGAAGCTTTCTTT. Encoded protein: CASSLYRGRNTEAFF.

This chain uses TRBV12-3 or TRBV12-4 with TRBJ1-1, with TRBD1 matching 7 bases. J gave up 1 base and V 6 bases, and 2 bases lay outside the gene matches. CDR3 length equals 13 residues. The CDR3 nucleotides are TGTGCCAGCAGGTGGACAGGGAACACTGAAGCTTTCTTT. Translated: CASRWTGNTEAFF.

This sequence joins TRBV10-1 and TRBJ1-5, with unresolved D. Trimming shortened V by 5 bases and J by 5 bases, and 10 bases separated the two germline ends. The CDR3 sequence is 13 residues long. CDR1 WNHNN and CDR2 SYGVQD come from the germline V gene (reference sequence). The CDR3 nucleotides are TGCGCCAGCAGTCCCGGGTGGGATCAGCCCCAGCATTTT. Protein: CASSPGWDQPQHF.

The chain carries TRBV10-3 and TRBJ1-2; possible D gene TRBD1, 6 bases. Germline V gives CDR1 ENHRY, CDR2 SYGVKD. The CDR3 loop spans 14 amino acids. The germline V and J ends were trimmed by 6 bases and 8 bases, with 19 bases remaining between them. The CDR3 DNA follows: TGTGCCATCAGCCCACAGGGAACGAGAGGCGGCTACACCTTC. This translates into CAISPQGTRGGYTF.

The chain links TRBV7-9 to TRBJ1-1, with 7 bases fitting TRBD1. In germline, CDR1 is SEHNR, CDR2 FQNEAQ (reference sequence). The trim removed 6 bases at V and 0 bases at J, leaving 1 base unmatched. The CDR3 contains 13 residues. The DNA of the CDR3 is TGTGCCAGCAGTGGGACAGTGAACACTGAAGCTTTCTTT. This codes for CASSGTVNTEAFF.

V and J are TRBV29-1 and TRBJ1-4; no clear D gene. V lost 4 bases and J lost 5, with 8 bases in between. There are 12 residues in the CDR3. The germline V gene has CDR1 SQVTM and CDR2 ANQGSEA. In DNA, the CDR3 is TGCAGCGTTGGACTCAGAAATGAAAAACTGTTTTTT. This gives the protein CSVGLRNEKLFF.

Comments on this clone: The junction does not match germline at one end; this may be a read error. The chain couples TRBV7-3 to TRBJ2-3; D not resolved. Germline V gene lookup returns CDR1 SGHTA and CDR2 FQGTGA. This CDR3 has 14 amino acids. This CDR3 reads CASSVTENTDTQYF. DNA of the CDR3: TGTGCCAGCAGCGTAACGGAGAACACAGATACGCAGTATTTT.

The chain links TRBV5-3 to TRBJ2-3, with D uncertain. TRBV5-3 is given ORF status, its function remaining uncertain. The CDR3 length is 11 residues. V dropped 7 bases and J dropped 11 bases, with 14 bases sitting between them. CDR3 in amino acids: CARENAKMQYF. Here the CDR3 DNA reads TGTGCCAGAGAGAACGCTAAGATGCAGTATTTT.

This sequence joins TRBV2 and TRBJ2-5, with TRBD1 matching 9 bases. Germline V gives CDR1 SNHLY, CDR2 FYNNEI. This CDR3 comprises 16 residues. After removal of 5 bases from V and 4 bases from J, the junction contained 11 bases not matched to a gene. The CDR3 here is CASSTERDRVRETQYF. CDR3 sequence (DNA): TGTGCCAGCAGTACCGAACGGGACAGGGTACGAGAGACCCAGTACTTC.

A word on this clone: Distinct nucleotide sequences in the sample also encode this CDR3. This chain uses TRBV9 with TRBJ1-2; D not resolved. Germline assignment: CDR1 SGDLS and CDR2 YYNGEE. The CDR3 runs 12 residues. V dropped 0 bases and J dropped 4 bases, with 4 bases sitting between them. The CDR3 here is CASSVGSYGYTF. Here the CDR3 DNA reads TGTGCCAGCAGCGTAGGCAGCTATGGCTACACCTTC.